This TCR beta chain was found in a study of blood T cell repertoires in COVID-19. Study in general: T cells, B-cell-depleted T cells, or PBMCs provided the cDNA or gDNA that served as material.

Profiling relied on immunoSEQ multiplex PCR, and the TCRdb table lists in-frame clones only, not all of them. The repertoire holds approximately 250,000 clones, with more than 80% as singletons. Losses at the gene ends were 6 bases for V and 3 bases for J; bases not matched to a gene: 13. The CDR3 sequence is 17 residues long. Germline loops: CDR1 MNHEY, CDR2 SVGEGT. Participants had their cohort set by participant-reported clinical history. The receptor was derived from a woman aged 25 to 45 with acute COVID-19. The chain employs TRBV6-2 or TRBV6-3 and TRBJ2-7, with TRBD1 identical over 11 bases. What was sequenced was PBMCs or T cells enriched from blood (not recorded which). The CDR3 DNA sequence: TGTGCCAGCAGCCTTTGGACAGGGGGCGTTCTGGGCTACGAGCAGTACTTC. Protein sequence: CASSLWTGGVLGYEQYF.